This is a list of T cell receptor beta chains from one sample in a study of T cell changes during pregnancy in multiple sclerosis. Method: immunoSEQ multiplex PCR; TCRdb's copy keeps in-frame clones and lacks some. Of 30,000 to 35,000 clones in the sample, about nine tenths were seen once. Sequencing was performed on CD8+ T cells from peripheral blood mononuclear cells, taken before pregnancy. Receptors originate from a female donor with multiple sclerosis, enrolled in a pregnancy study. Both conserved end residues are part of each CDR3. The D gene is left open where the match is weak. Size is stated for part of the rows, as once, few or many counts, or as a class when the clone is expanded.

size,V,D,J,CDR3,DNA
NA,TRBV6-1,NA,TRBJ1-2,CASSEAAGGSYGYTF,TGTGCCAGCAGTGAAGCGGCTGGGGGGTCCTATGGCTACACCTTC
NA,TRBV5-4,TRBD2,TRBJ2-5,CASSFMTSPYQETQYF,TGTGCCAGCAGCTTTATGACTAGCCCGTACCAAGAGACCCAGTACTTC
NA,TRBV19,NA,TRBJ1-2,CASSMGRTNYGYTF,TGTGCCAGTAGTATGGGCAGGACTAACTATGGCTACACCTTC
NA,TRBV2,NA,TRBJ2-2,CASTQTGTSNTGELFF,TGTGCCAGCACCCAAACTGGGACTTCGAACACCGGGGAGCTGTTTTTT
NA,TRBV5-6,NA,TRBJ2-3,CASSLSSAPDTQYF,TGTGCCAGCAGCTTGTCTAGCGCCCCAGATACGCAGTATTTT
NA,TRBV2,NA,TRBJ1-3,CASSKGALVSGNTIYF,TGTGCCAGCAGCAAAGGAGCCCTCGTCTCTGGAAACACCATATATTTT
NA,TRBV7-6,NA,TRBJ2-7,CASSPDGTPSYEQYF,TGTGCCAGCAGCCCGGACGGGACTCCCTCCTACGAGCAGTACTTC
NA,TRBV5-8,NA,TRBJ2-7,CASSSTGPSFEQYF,TGTGCCAGCAGCTCAACAGGGCCCTCGTTCGAGCAGTACTTC
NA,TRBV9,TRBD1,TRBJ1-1,CASSGNRGRGAFF,TGTGCCAGCAGCGGAAACAGGGGGCGAGGAGCTTTCTTT
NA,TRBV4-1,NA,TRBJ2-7,CASSQEYAGSTTYEQYF,TGCGCCAGCAGCCAAGAGTATGCAGGGTCAACCACCTACGAGCAGTACTTC
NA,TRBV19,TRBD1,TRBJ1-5,CASSIRTGSYSNQPQHF,TGTGCCAGTAGTATCCGGACAGGGAGTTATAGCAATCAGCCCCAGCATTTT
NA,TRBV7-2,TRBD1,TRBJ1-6,CASTAYGQGGRFSSPLHF,TGTGCCAGCACCGCTTATGGACAGGGTGGGAGGTTCTCGTCACCCCTCCACTTT
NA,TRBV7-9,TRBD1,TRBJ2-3,CASSSSGQPSTDTQYF,TGTGCCAGCAGCTCCTCGGGACAGCCAAGCACAGATACGCAGTATTTT
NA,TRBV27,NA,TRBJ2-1,CASSPQSAAYNEQFF,TGTGCCAGCAGTCCCCAATCAGCGGCGTACAATGAGCAGTTCTTC
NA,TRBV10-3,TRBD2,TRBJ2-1,CAISEPTAGSYNEQFF,TGTGCCATCAGTGAGCCCACAGCGGGGAGCTACAATGAGCAGTTCTTC
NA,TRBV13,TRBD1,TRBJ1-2,CASSSDAWDRRAYGYTF,TGTGCCAGCAGCTCGGACGCCTGGGACAGACGGGCCTATGGCTACACCTTC
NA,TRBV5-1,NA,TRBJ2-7,CASSAATSYEQYF,TGCGCCAGCAGCGCAGCGACTAGCTACGAGCAGTACTTC
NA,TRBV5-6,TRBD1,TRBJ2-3,CASSPDRGYTDTQYF,TGTGCCAGCAGCCCGGACAGGGGATACACAGATACGCAGTATTTT
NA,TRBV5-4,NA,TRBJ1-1,CASSLLGGLNTEAFF,TGTGCCAGCAGCTTGCTTGGAGGTTTGAACACTGAAGCTTTCTTT
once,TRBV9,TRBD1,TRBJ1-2,CASSAVKGARGGYTF,TGTGCCAGCAGCGCAGTCAAGGGGGCGCGAGGAGGCTACACCTTC
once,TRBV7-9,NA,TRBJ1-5,CASSWESNQPQHF,TGTGCCAGCAGCTGGGAGAGCAATCAGCCCCAGCATTTT
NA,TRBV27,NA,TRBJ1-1,CASSLTLESPEAFF,TGTGCCAGCAGTTTAACGTTGGAGTCCCCTGAAGCTTTCTTT
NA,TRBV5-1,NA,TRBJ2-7,CASSLLPGQDEQYF,TGCGCCAGCAGCTTGTTGCCGGGACAAGACGAGCAGTACTTC
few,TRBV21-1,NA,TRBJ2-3,CASSLRLAGGSTQYF,TGTGCCAGCAGCTTAAGACTAGCGGGAGGGAGTACGCAGTATTTT
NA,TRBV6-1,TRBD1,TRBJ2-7,CASSEFSGGQSYEQYF,TGTGCCAGCAGTGAATTTTCAGGGGGCCAATCCTACGAGCAGTACTTC
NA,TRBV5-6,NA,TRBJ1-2,CASSSEDSFNYGYTF,TGTGCCAGCAGCTCGGAGGACAGTTTTAACTATGGCTACACCTTC
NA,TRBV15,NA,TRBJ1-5,CATSRDVSQPQHF,TGTGCCACCAGCAGAGATGTGAGTCAGCCCCAGCATTTT
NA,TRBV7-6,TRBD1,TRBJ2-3,CASSLGTGVITDTQYF,TGTGCCAGCAGCTTAGGAACAGGGGTAATAACAGATACGCAGTATTTT
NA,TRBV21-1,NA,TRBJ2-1,CASSKVAQVKTSGASVGNEQFF,TGTGCCAGCAGCAAAGTCGCCCAGGTCAAGACTAGCGGGGCGTCTGTGGGCAATGAGCAGTTCTTC
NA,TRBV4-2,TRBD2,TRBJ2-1,CASSQDGAPSGMISYNEQFF,TGTGCCAGCAGCCAAGATGGGGCGCCTAGCGGGATGATCTCCTACAATGAGCAGTTCTTC
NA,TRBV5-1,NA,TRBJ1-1,CASSPEQGLGNTEAFF,TGCGCCAGCAGCCCAGAGCAGGGATTGGGGAACACTGAAGCTTTCTTT
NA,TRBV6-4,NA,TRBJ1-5,CASSPQGEGNQPQHF,TGTGCCAGCAGCCCCCAAGGCGAGGGCAATCAGCCCCAGCATTTT
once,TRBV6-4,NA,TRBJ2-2,CASSDSTESGELFF,TGTGCCAGCAGTGACTCCACGGAGTCTGGGGAGCTGTTTTTT
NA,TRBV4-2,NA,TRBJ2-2,CASSQEEGKLANTGELFF,TGTGCCAGCAGCCAAGAGGAGGGGAAGCTCGCGAACACCGGGGAGCTGTTTTTT
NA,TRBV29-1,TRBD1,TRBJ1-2,CSVPGTGYGYTF,TGCAGCGTCCCCGGGACAGGCTATGGCTACACCTTC
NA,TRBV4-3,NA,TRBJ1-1,CASSQFLRTEAFF,TGCGCCAGCAGCCAATTTCTGAGGACTGAAGCTTTCTTT
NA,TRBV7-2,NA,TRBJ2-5,CASSLPGGPQETQYF,TGTGCCAGCAGCTTGCCGGGGGGCCCTCAAGAGACCCAGTACTTC
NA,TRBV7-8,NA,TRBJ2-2,CASSLDSRGTGELFF,TGTGCCAGCAGCTTGGACAGCCGGGGCACCGGGGAGCTGTTTTTT
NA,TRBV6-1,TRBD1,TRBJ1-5,CASSVGRGRGQPQHF,TGTGCCAGCAGTGTGGGCAGGGGGCGAGGACAGCCCCAGCATTTT
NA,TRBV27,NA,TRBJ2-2,CASRLGGAYTGELFF,TGTGCCAGCAGACTAGGGGGGGCTTACACCGGGGAGCTGTTTTTT
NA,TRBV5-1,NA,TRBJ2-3,CASSVLSDTQYF,TGCGCCAGCAGCGTGTTATCAGATACGCAGTATTTT
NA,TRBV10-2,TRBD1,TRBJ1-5,CASSEGRGLQPQHF,TGCGCCAGCAGTGAGGGCAGGGGGCTCCAGCCCCAGCATTTT
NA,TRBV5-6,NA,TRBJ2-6,CASSLAQGSYSGANVLTF,TGTGCCAGCAGCTTGGCACAGGGTAGTTACTCTGGGGCCAACGTCCTGACTTTC
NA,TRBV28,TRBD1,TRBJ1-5,CASSLIGQGAYQPQHF,TGTGCCAGCAGTTTAATTGGCCAGGGGGCTTATCAGCCCCAGCATTTT
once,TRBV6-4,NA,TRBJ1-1,CASSENREGTEAFF,TGTGCCAGCAGTGAGAACAGGGAGGGCACTGAAGCTTTCTTT
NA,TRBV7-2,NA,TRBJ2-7,CASSLSLLGGSISYEQYF,TGTGCCAGCAGCTTATCATTGTTAGGGGGAAGCATCTCCTACGAGCAGTACTTC
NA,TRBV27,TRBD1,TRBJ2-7,CASSLTGVYEQYF,TGTGCCAGCAGCCTGACAGGGGTCTACGAGCAGTACTTC